This entry describes one T cell receptor beta chain. Its matching antigen is unknown. This sample's treatment: around 19 received Ad26.COV2.S at low or high dose, single or two shots; about 5 received placebo; per-sample allocation not given. The study sampled participants on day 63 after the first vaccine or placebo injection. Germline V gene data show CDR1 as MRHNA and CDR2 as SNTAGT. This CDR3 has 14 amino acids. J gave up 6 bases and V 5 bases, and 4 bases lay outside the gene matches. Sequenced by immunoSEQ multiplex PCR; TCRdb stores in-frame clones only, minus some. Here the sample spans hundreds of thousands of clones, over 75% being singletons. The entry originates in a study of Ad26.COV2.S vaccination and SARS-CoV-2 variants. General study points: Higher spike-specific TCR breadth was found in vaccine recipients than in placebo recipients.

The V gene is TRBV6-4, the J gene TRBJ2-1; 10 bases fit TRBD2. The clonotype comes from a person aged 18-65 years who received the Ad26.COV2.S COVID-19 vaccine or a placebo. Here the sequenced sample was peripheral blood, taken in a trial of Ad26.COV2.S vaccine versus placebo. The CDR3 DNA sequence: TGTGCCAGCAGTCCTGTAGCGGGAGGCAATGAGCAGTTCTTC. This gives the protein CASSPVAGGNEQFF.